The following is a T cell receptor (beta chain) sequence with its context. Followed longitudinally, the Seattle patients had been enrolled during active infection. This sample stems from a study of blood T cell repertoires in COVID-19. Method: immunoSEQ multiplex PCR; TCRdb's copy keeps in-frame clones and lacks some. In the table there are about 370,000 clones, over 75% of which are singletons. The length of the CDR3 is 16 residues. Germline CDR1 and CDR2: LNHDA and SQIVND (reference sequence). Trimming took 3 bases from V and 5 from J, leaving 17 bases between them. The sequenced material came from peripheral blood. The clonotype was recovered from a woman in her twenties or thirties with COVID-19, enrolled during active disease. The genes are TRBV19 and TRBJ1-5; D remains unclear. CDR3 coding DNA: TGTGCCAGTAGTATGGAGGGCGTAGATATGGATCAGCCCCAGCATTTT. It encodes CASSMEGVDMDQPQHF.